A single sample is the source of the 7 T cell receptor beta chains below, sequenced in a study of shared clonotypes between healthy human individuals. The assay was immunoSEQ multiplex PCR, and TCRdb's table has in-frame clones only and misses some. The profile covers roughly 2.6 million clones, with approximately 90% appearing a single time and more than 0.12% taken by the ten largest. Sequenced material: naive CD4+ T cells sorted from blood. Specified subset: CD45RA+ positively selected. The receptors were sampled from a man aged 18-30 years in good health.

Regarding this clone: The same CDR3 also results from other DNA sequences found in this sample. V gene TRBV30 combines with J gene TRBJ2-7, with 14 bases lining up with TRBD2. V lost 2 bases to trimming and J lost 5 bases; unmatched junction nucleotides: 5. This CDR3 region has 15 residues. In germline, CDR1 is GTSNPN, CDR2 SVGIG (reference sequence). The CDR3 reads CAWSPGTSGSDEQYF. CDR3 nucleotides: TGTGCCTGGAGTCCAGGGACTAGCGGGAGCGACGAGCAGTACTTC.

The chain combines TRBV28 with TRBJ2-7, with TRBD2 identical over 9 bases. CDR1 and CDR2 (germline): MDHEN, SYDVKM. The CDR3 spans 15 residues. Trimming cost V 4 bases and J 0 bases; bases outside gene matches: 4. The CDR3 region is CASSWVAGVSYEQYF. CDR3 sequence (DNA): TGTGCCAGCAGTTGGGTAGCGGGGGTCTCCTACGAGCAGTACTTC.

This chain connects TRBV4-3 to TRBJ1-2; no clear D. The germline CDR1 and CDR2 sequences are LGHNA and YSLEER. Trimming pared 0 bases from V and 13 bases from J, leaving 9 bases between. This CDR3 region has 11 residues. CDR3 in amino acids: CASSQDGRGTF. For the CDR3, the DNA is TGCGCCAGCAGCCAAGATGGACGGGGCACCTTC.

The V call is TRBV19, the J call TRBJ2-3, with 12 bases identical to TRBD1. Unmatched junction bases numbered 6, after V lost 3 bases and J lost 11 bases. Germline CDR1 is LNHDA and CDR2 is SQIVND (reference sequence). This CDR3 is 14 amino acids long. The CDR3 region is CASSMGQGAMMQYF. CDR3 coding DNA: TGTGCCAGTAGTATGGGACAGGGGGCCATGATGCAGTATTTT.

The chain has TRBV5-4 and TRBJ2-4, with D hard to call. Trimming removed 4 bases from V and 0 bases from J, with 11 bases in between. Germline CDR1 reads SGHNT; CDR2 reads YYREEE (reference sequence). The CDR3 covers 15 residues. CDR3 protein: CASSSGDLAKNIQYF. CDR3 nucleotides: TGTGCCAGCAGCAGTGGCGATTTAGCCAAAAACATTCAGTACTTC.

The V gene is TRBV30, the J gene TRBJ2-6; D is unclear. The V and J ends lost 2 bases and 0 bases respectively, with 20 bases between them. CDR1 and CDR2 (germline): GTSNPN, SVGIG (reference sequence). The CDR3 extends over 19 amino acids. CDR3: CAWSPAAANLRSGANVLTF. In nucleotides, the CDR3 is TGTGCCTGGAGTCCCGCGGCAGCGAATCTTCGCTCTGGGGCCAACGTCCTGACTTTC.

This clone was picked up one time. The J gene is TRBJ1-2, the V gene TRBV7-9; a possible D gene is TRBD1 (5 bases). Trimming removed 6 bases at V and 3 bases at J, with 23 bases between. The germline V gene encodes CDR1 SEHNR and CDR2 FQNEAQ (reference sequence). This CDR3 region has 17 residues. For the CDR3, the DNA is TGTGCCAGCAGATTGATTGGGGCTACCCCCTCGGACTATGGCTACACCTTC. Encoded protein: CASRLIGATPSDYGYTF.